The rows below give T cell receptor beta chains drawn from one sample of a study of blood T cell repertoires in COVID-19. Sequencing was performed with immunoSEQ multiplex PCR; in TCRdb, only in-frame clones are kept and a portion is missing. Here the sample spans fewer than 450,000 clones, approximately 88% being singletons. Sequenced sample: peripheral blood. These receptors came from a woman aged 45-65 years with COVID-19, enrolled during active disease. The CDR3 runs from the conserved cysteine through the conserved F or W. A D gene is named only where the DNA matches it firmly. Size tells how often a clone was seen (once, few, many) or the class of an expanded clone, and some rows leave it out.

V gene,clone size,D gene,J gene,CDR3 protein,CDR3 DNA
TRBV6-2/TRBV6-3,.,.,TRBJ1-3,CASSYSDTGGGDFSGNTIYF,TGTGCCAGCAGTTACTCCGACACCGGAGGTGGGGACTTCTCTGGAAACACCATATATTTT
TRBV30,.,TRBD2,TRBJ2-7,CAWSLYGGGARSYEQYF,TGTGCCTGGAGTCTATATGGCGGGGGGGCTAGGTCCTACGAGCAGTACTTC
TRBV2,.,.,TRBJ1-6,CASSRDKSSPLHF,TGTGCCAGCTCCCGGGACAAAAGTTCACCCCTCCACTTT
TRBV19,.,.,TRBJ1-5,CASSPRRGAEGQPQHF,TGTGCCAGTAGTCCCAGGCGGGGGGCTGAAGGACAGCCCCAGCATTTT
TRBV6-5,.,TRBD1,TRBJ2-3,CASSISRGTDTQYF,TGTGCCAGCAGTATCTCCAGGGGGACAGATACGCAGTATTTT
TRBV5-6,.,TRBD1,TRBJ1-2,CASSLWDRVIGYTF,TGTGCCAGCAGCCTATGGGACAGGGTAATTGGCTACACCTTC
TRBV7-2,.,.,TRBJ1-5,CASSLRAGAQPQHF,TGTGCCAGCAGCTTAAGGGCAGGGGCTCAGCCCCAGCATTTT
TRBV6-2/TRBV6-3,once,.,TRBJ2-3,CASSYSAGKDTQYF,TGTGCCAGCAGTTACTCTGCGGGGAAGGATACGCAGTATTTT
TRBV7-9,.,.,TRBJ2-2,CASSLALRTDTGELFF,TGTGCCAGCAGCTTAGCACTAAGGACAGACACCGGGGAGCTGTTTTTT
TRBV9,.,TRBD1,TRBJ2-5,CASSVGQGLQETQYF,TGTGCCAGCAGCGTAGGACAGGGCCTTCAAGAGACCCAGTACTTC
TRBV30,.,TRBD1,TRBJ2-2,CAWLGGTGQGPVGELFF,TGTGCCTGGTTAGGCGGTACGGGACAGGGGCCTGTCGGGGAGCTGTTTTTT
TRBV15,.,.,TRBJ1-5,CATSLGRHSNQPQHF,TGTGCCACCAGCCTCGGGAGACATTCAAATCAGCCCCAGCATTTT
TRBV7-3,.,TRBD2,TRBJ2-3,CASSSADLSSGGGTDTQYF,TGTGCCAGCAGCTCCGCAGACCTCTCTAGCGGGGGCGGCACAGATACGCAGTATTTT
TRBV5-8,.,TRBD1,TRBJ2-1,CASSHRGQGFNEQFF,TGTGCCAGCAGCCATCGGGGACAGGGGTTCAATGAGCAGTTCTTC
TRBV21-1,.,.,TRBJ2-3,CASMSGIHRRTDTQYF,TGTGCCAGCATGAGCGGAATTCACCGCCGCACAGATACGCAGTATTTT
TRBV7-2,.,.,TRBJ1-2,CASSLPGLGYTF,TGTGCCAGCAGCTTACCGGGTTTGGGCTACACCTTC
TRBV10-1,.,.,TRBJ1-1,CASSENQGEAFF,TGCGCCAGCAGTGAAAATCAGGGTGAAGCTTTCTTT
TRBV7-3,once,TRBD2,TRBJ2-1,CASSRKSGGGALPEQFF,TGTGCCAGCAGCCGGAAGAGCGGCGGGGGGGCCCTGCCTGAGCAGTTCTTC
TRBV5-1,.,.,TRBJ1-1,CASSLQTGFDTEAFF,TGCGCCAGCAGCTTACAAACAGGGTTCGACACTGAAGCTTTCTTT
TRBV5-4,.,.,TRBJ1-1,CASSFQGFGAFF,TGTGCCAGCAGCTTTCAGGGTTTTGGGGCTTTCTTT
TRBV19,.,.,TRBJ1-1,CASSSGMKAFF,TGTGCCAGTAGTTCCGGTATGAAGGCTTTCTTT
TRBV7-9,.,TRBD1,TRBJ1-2,CASRPGQGISSF,TGTGCCAGCAGACCCGGACAGGGGATATCCTCTTTT
TRBV6-5,.,.,TRBJ2-7,CASTSRRVTFYEQYF,TGTGCCAGCACCAGCCGACGGGTGACTTTCTACGAGCAGTACTTC
TRBV15,once,.,TRBJ2-7,CATSRARDSYYEQYF,TGTGCCACCAGCAGGGCCCGGGACTCATACTACGAGCAGTACTTC
TRBV5-6,.,.,TRBJ2-1,CASSLASVARGRYNEQFF,TGTGCCAGCAGCTTGGCCTCCGTAGCGCGGGGGCGCTACAATGAGCAGTTCTTC
TRBV9,.,TRBD2,TRBJ2-1,CATKPLAGENEQFF,TGTGCCACCAAACCACTAGCGGGGGAAAATGAGCAGTTCTTC
TRBV4-1,.,.,TRBJ1-1,CASSQIGGGSMNTEAFF,TGCGCCAGCAGCCAGATTGGGGGGGGCAGCATGAACACTGAAGCTTTCTTT
TRBV5-4,.,.,TRBJ2-3,CASSYGRGSRTDTQYF,TGTGCCAGCAGCTACGGTCGAGGTAGCCGCACAGATACGCAGTATTTT
TRBV21-1,.,.,TRBJ1-5,CASSKKMGSGRQENQPQHF,TGTGCCAGCAGCAAAAAAATGGGATCGGGACGACAGGAAAATCAGCCCCAGCATTTT
TRBV2,.,.,TRBJ1-4,CASTKGGLMGEKLFF,TGTGCCAGCACCAAAGGGGGTTTAATGGGCGAAAAACTGTTTTTT
TRBV6-1,.,TRBD1,TRBJ2-1,CASSLDRASYNEQFF,TGTGCCAGCAGCCTCGACAGGGCCTCCTACAATGAGCAGTTCTTC
TRBV6-5,.,TRBD2,TRBJ2-3,CASIPPGGDTQYF,TGTGCCAGCATCCCCCCGGGGGGGGATACGCAGTATTTT
TRBV27,.,.,TRBJ1-6,CASSLLWAARSPLHF,TGTGCCAGCAGTTTACTTTGGGCCGCTCGATCACCCCTCCACTTT
TRBV19,.,.,TRBJ2-7,CATSGGTGGYEQYF,TGTGCCACTAGCGGGGGGACAGGGGGCTACGAGCAGTACTTC
TRBV2,.,.,TRBJ1-2,CASSGQTRDLGGYTF,TGTGCCAGCAGTGGACAAACCCGAGATCTTGGTGGCTACACCTTC
TRBV3-1/TRBV3-2,.,TRBD1,TRBJ2-7,CASSDRGYLDEQYF,TGTGCCAGCAGCGACAGGGGCTACCTCGACGAGCAGTACTTC
TRBV5-1,.,TRBD1,TRBJ1-2,CASSLSGTGGREADGYTF,TGCGCCAGCAGCTTATCTGGGACAGGGGGCAGGGAAGCGGATGGCTACACCTTC
TRBV5-4,.,.,TRBJ1-4,CASSLRGTPTNEKLFF,TGTGCCAGCAGCTTGCGGGGTACGCCCACTAATGAAAAACTGTTTTTT
TRBV5-1,.,TRBD1,TRBJ1-1,CASSLDRGDTEAFF,TGCGCCAGCAGCTTGGACAGGGGGGACACTGAAGCTTTCTTT
TRBV9,.,.,TRBJ1-3,CASSAPQAALGNTIYF,TGTGCCAGCAGCGCCCCACAGGCCGCTCTCGGAAACACCATATATTTT
TRBV4-2,once,TRBD1,TRBJ1-1,CASSQEHRGTAGAFF,TGTGCCAGCAGCCAAGAGCACAGGGGGACGGCTGGGGCTTTCTTT
TRBV11-2,.,.,TRBJ2-2,CASSPNRVTNTGELFF,TGTGCCAGCAGCCCAAACAGGGTTACGAACACCGGGGAGCTGTTTTTT
TRBV19,.,.,TRBJ1-2,CATRPLGLEGGYTF,TGTGCCACCAGACCGTTAGGGCTTGAGGGTGGCTACACCTTC
TRBV5-1,.,TRBD1,TRBJ1-2,CASSPTPGGYGYTF,TGCGCCAGCAGCCCGACCCCAGGGGGCTATGGCTACACCTTC
TRBV5-1,.,TRBD1,TRBJ2-1,CASSRDRAYNEQFF,TGCGCCAGCAGCCGGGACAGAGCCTACAATGAGCAGTTCTTC
TRBV10-1,.,.,TRBJ2-7,CTSSEGVEQYF,TGCACCAGCAGTGAGGGAGTCGAGCAGTACTTC
TRBV11-2,once,.,TRBJ1-1,CASSLGGLGEAFF,TGTGCCAGCAGCCTCGGCGGGTTGGGGGAAGCTTTCTTT
TRBV4-1,.,.,TRBJ2-3,CASSPSSGLLIGAQYF,TGCGCCAGCAGCCCGTCCTCGGGACTTCTAATAGGAGCGCAGTATTTT
TRBV5-6,.,TRBD1,TRBJ1-1,CASSRGQGAKATEAFF,TGTGCCAGCAGCCGAGGACAGGGGGCTAAGGCGACTGAAGCTTTCTTT
TRBV7-6,.,TRBD1,TRBJ1-3,CASSPSGQGAAGNTIYF,TGTGCCAGCAGCCCTAGTGGGCAGGGGGCGGCTGGAAACACCATATATTTT
TRBV10-1,.,TRBD2,TRBJ2-3,CASSESASGGPQYF,TGCGCCAGCAGTGAGTCCGCTAGCGGGGGGCCCCAGTATTTT
TRBV5-6,.,.,TRBJ1-2,CASRTSPTGNYGYTF,TGTGCCAGCAGAACCTCCCCGACGGGTAACTATGGCTACACCTTC
TRBV6-6,.,.,TRBJ2-7,CASSTDGLYEQYF,TGTGCCAGCAGTACAGACGGACTCTACGAGCAGTACTTC
TRBV6-5,once,.,TRBJ1-5,CASSTERNQPQHF,TGTGCCAGCAGTACGGAGAGAAATCAGCCCCAGCATTTT